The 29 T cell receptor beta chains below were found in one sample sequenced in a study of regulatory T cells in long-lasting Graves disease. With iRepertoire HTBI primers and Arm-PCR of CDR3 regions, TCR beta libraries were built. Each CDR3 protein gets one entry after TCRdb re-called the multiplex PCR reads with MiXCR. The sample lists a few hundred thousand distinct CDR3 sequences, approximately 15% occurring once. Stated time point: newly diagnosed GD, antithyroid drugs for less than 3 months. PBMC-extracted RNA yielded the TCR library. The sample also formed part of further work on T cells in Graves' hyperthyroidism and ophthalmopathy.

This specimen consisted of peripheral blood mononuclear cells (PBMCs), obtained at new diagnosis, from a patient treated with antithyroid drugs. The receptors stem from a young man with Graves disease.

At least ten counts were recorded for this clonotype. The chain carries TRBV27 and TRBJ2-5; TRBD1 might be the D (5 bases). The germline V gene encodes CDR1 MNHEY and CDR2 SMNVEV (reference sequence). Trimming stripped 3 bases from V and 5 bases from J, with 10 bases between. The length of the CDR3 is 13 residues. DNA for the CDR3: TGTGCCAGCAGTTTTGCAGGGCTGGAGACCCAGTACTTC. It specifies CASSFAGLETQYF.

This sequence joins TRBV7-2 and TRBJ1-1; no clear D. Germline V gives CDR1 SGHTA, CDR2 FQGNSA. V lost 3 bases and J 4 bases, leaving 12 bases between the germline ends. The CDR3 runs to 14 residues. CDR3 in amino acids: CASSFSTVGTEAFF. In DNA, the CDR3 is TGTGCCAGCAGCTTCTCTACAGTGGGCACTGAAGCTTTCTTT.

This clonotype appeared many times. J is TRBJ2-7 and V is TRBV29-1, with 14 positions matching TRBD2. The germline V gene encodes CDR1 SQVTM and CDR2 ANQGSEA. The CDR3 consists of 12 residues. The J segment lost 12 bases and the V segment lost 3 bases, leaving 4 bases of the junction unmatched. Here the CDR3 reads CSVEGLAGDWYF. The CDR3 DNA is TGCAGCGTTGAGGGACTAGCGGGAGATTGGTACTTC.

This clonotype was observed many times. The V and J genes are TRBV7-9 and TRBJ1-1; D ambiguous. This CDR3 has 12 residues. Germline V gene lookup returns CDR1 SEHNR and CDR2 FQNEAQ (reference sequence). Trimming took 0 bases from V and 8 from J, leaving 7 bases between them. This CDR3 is CASSLAQTEAFF. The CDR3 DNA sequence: TGTGCCAGCAGCTTAGCGCAAACGGAAGCTTTCTTT.

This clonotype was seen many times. The CDR3 sequence: CASSSGLHTQYF. CDR3 DNA: TGTGCCAGCAGTTCCGGGTTACATACGCAGTATTTT. The chain joins TRBV6-2 or TRBV6-3 to TRBJ2-3, with D hard to call. This CDR3 comprises 12 residues. Germline CDR1 is MNHEY and CDR2 is SVGEGT. V lost 4 bases, J lost 7 bases, and 9 bases lay in between.

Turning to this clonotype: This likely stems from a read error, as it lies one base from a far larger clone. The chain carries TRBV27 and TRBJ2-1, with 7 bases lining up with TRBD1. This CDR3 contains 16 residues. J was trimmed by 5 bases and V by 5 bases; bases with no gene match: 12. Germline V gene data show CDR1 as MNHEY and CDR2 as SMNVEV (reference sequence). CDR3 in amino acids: CASSDRDSPLHNEQFF. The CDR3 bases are TGTGCCAGCAGTGATCGGGACAGCCCCCTTCACAATGAGCAGTTCTTC.

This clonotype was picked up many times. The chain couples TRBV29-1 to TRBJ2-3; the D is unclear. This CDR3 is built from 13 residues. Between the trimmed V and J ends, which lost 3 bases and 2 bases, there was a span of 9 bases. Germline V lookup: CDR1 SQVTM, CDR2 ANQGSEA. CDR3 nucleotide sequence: TGCAGCGTTGAGGAAAGATCCACAGATACGCAGTATTTT. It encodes CSVEERSTDTQYF.

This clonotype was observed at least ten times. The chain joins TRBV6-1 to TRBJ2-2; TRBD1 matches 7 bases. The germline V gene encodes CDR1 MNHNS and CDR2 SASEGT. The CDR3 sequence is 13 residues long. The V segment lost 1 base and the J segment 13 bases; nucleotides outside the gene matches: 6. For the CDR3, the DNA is TGTGCCAGCAGTGAAGAAACAGGGGAAGGGCTGTTTTTT. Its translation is CASSEETGEGLFF.

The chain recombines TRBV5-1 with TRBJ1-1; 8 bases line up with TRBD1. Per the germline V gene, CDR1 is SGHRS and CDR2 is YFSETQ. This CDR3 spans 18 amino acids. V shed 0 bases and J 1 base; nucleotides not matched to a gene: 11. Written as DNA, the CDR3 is TGCGCCAGCAGCTTGGAAGACAGGGGTATCGAAGGGAACACTGAAGCTTTCTTT. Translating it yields CASSLEDRGIEGNTEAFF.

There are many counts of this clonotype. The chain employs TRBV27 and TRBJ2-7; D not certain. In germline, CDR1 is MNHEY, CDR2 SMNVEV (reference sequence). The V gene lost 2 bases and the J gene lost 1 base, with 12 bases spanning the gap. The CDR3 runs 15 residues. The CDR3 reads CASSLQYTPSYEQYF. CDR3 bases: TGTGCCAGCAGTTTACAGTATACCCCATCCTACGAGCAGTACTTC.

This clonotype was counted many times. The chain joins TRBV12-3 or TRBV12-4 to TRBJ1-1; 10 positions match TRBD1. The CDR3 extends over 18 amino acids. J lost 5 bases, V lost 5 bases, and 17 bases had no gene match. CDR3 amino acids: CASSPWTGGIGLRTEAFF. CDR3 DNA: TGTGCCAGCAGTCCTTGGACAGGGGGGATCGGCCTGCGGACTGAAGCTTTCTTT.

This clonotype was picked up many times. The CDR3 DNA sequence: TGTGCCAGCAGGGGCACCCGAGACAAGCGGAAACTGTTTTTT. Protein sequence: CASRGTRDKRKLFF. J is TRBJ1-4 and V is TRBV6-2 or TRBV6-3; D is unclear. The V gene's germline CDR1 is MNHEY and CDR2 SVGEGT. The V gene lost 6 bases and the J gene lost 11 bases, with 19 bases spanning the gap. The CDR3 runs 14 residues.

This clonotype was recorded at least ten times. The CDR3 nucleotides are TGTGCCACCAGTGTACAGGCTTCTAGCGGGAGTGTGGACAATGAGCAGTTCTTC. Protein sequence: CATSVQASSGSVDNEQFF. This chain joins TRBV24-1 and TRBJ2-1; 10 nucleotides agree with TRBD2. Losses at the gene ends were 5 bases for V and 5 bases for J; bases not matched to a gene: 14. Germline V lookup: CDR1 KGHDR, CDR2 SFDVKD. The CDR3 is 18 residues long.

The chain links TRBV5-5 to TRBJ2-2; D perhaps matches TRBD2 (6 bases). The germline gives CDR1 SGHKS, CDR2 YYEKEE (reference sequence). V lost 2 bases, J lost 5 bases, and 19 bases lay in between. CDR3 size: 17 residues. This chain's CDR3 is CASSFAQPGVGTGELFF. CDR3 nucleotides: TGTGCCAGCAGCTTCGCCCAACCGGGAGTTGGGACCGGGGAGCTGTTTTTT.

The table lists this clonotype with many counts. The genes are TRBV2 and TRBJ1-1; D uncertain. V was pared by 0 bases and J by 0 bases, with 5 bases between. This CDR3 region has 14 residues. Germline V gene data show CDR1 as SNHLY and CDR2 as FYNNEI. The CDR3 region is CASSEAQVNTEAFF. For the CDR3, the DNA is TGTGCCAGCAGTGAAGCGCAGGTGAACACTGAAGCTTTCTTT.

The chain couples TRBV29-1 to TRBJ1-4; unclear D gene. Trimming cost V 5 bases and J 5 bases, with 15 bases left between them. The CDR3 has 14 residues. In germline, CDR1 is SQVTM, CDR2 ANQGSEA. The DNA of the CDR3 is TGCAGCGTTCTCGTCGGGGAACTCAATGAAAAACTGTTTTTT. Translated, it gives CSVLVGELNEKLFF. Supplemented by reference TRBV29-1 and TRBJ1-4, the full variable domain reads SAVISQKPSRDICQRGTSLTIQCQVDSQVTMMFWYRQQPGQSLTLIATANQGSEATYESGFVIDKFPISRPNLTFSTLTVSNMSPEDSSIYLCSVLVGELNEKLFFGSGTQLSVL.

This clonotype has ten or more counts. The CDR3 region is CASSFGQAAHEQYF. CDR3 nucleotides: TGCGCCAGCAGCTTCGGCCAGGCCGCTCACGAGCAGTACTTC. This chain connects TRBV5-1 to TRBJ2-7; D is unclear. The V and J ends lost 2 bases and 5 bases respectively, with 14 bases between them. Germline V gene lookup returns CDR1 SGHRS and CDR2 YFSETQ. The CDR3 runs to 14 residues.

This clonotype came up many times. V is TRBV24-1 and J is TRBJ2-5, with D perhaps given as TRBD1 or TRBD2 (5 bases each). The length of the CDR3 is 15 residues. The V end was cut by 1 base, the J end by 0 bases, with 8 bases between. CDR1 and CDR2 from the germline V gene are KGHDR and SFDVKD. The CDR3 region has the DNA TGTGCCACCAGTGATTTCGGGGCGAACCAAGAGACCCAGTACTTC. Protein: CATSDFGANQETQYF.

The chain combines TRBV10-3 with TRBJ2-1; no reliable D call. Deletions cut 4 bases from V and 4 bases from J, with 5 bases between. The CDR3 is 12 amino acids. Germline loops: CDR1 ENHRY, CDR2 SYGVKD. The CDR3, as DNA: TGTGCCATCAGTGGTTGGTACAATGAGCAGTTCTTC. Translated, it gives CAISGWYNEQFF.

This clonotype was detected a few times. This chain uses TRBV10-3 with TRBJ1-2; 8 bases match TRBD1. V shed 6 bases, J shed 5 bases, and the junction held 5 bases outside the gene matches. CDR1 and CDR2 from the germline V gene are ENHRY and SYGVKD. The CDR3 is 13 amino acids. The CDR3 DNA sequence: TGTGCCATCAGGACCGGGACAGGTTATGGCTACACCTTC. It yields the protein CAIRTGTGYGYTF.

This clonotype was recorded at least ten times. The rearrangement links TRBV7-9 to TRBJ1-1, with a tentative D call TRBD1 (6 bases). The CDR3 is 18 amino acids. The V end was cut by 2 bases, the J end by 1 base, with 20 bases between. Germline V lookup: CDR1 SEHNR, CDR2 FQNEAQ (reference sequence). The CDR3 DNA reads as TGTGCCAGCAGCTTAAGGCGGAGCAGGGGCCCGGAGAACACTGAAGCTTTCTTT. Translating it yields CASSLRRSRGPENTEAFF.

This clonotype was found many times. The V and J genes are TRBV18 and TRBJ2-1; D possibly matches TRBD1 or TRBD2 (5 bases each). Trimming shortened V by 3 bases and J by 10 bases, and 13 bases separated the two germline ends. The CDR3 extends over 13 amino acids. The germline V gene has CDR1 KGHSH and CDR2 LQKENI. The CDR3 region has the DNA TGTGCCAGCTCACCTGGGACGTCGTTCGAGCAGTTCTTC. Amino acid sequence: CASSPGTSFEQFF.

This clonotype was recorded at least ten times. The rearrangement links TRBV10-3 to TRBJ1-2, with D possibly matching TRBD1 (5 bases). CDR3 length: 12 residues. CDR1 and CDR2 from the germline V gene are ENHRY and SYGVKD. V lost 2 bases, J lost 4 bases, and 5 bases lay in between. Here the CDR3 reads CAISEGGYGYTF. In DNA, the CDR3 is TGTGCCATCAGTGAGGGGGGCTATGGCTACACCTTC.

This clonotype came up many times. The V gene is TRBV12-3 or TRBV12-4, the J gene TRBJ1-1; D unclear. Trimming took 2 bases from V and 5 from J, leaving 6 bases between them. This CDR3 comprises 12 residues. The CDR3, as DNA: TGTGCCAGCAGTTTACGGGCTACTGAAGCTTTCTTT. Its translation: CASSLRATEAFF.

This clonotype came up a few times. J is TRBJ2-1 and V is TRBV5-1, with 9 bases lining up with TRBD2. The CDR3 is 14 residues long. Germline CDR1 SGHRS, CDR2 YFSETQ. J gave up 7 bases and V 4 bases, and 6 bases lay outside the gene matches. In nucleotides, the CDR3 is TGCGCCAGCAGCCAATTAGCGGGAGTTAATGAGCAGTTCTTC. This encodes CASSQLAGVNEQFF.

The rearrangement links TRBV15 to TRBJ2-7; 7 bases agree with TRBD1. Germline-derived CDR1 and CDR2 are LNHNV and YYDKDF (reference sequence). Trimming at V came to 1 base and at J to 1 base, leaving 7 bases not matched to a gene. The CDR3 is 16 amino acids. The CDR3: CATSRGGGTSSYEQYF. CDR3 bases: TGTGCCACCAGCAGAGGAGGGGGCACTTCATCCTACGAGCAGTACTTC.

The CDR3 bases are TGCAGTGCTAAGGCCGAGCCGATCAGTCCGAATGAGCAGTTCTTC. This gives the protein CSAKAEPISPNEQFF. The V and J genes are TRBV20-1 and TRBJ2-1; D is unclear. V was cut by 4 bases and J by 7 bases, with 20 bases left in between. This CDR3 contains 15 residues. CDR1 is DFQATT and CDR2 is SNEGSKA in the germline V gene (reference sequence).

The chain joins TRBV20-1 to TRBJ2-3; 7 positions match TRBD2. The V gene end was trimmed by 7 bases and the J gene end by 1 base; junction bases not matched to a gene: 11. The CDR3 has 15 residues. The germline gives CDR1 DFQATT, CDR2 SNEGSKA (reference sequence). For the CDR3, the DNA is TGCAGTGTGGGGGGGGTGGCGGGAGGCACAGATACGCAGTATTTT. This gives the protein CSVGGVAGGTDTQYF.

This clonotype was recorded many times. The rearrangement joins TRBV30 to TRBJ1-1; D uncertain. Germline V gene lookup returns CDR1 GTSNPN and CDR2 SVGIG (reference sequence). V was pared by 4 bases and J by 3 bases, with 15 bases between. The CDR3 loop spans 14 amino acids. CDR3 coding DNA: TGTGCCTGGAATGCTAGGCCCCGGGACACTGAAGCTTTCTTT. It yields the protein CAWNARPRDTEAFF. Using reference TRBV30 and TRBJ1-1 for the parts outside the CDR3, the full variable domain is SQTIHQWPATLVQPVGSPLSLECTVEGTSNPNLYWYRQAAGRGLQLLFYSVGIGQISSEVPQNLSASRPQDRQFILSSKKLLLSDSGFYLCAWNARPRDTEAFFGQGTRLTVV.